This TCR beta chain was documented in a study of shared clonotypes between healthy human individuals (dated by TCRdb to the early 2020s). In the study overall: The cohort comprised a couple of women and a few men aged 18 to 49 years. Per donor, three plates each were used for CD4 naive and CD4 memory, two for CD8 naive, and one for CD8 memory. Between about 0.94 and 8.9 billion PBMCs per donor were obtained by leukapheresis. To estimate repertoire size and how much clonotype sharing occurs between individuals, the study deeply sequenced the blood TCR repertoires of 4 to 6 healthy adults. Different laboratories and diverse techniques were used to prepare libraries and sequence TCR repertoires, to increase sequencing depth and limit assay-specific biases. The research as a whole found: Sampling was limited to blood, and TCR repertoires in tissue likely differ from TCR repertoires in blood. Compared with non-shared clonotypes, clonotypes shared by all four sorted-subset donors had higher generation probabilities. Sharing across four donors was observed for 5% to 6.5% of naive CD4, less than 4% of naive CD8, about 2.3% of memory CD4, and around 0.42% of memory CD8 clonotypes. Larger estimated clonotype richness was generally found for naive subsets than for memory subsets. Pairwise subsampling led to the expectation that sequencing depth would affect the degree of clonotype sharing among donors. Incomplete sequencing was indicated by rarefaction of sorted-subset datasets, despite the large sequencing depth. The small number of donors limited the genetic and exposure-history diversity represented.

The donors were healthy, HIV-negative adults with no recently reported acute infections or vaccinations. All donors were Caucasian adults living in Nashville, Tennessee, USA. CD4+ T cells were enriched through magnetic negative selection, after which naive cells were positively selected on CD45RA and the remaining negative fraction served as the memory subset. Blood was obtained by leukapheresis, after which PBMCs were separated by Ficoll-Histopaque density gradient centrifugation and cryopreserved in liquid nitrogen vapor phase. Purity and quantity of every magnetically sorted T cell population were checked by analytical flow cytometry. Genomic DNA was isolated from every sorted fraction and measured by UV absorbance on a Nanodrop 2000c. Using the deep immunoSEQ assay, multiplex PCR amplified TCR CDR3 regions from genomic DNA. Genomic DNA extracted from each cell subset was distributed evenly over all wells of several immunoSEQ 96-well plates, and each plate served as one replicate. For sorted subsets, each replicate PCR was loaded with around 200 ng genomic DNA, equivalent to some 27,000 T cell genomes. Purified libraries were quantified with a Qubit 3.0 fluorometer, sized on a Bioanalyzer 2100, and re-quantified with the KAPA Library Quantification kit. Each immunoSEQ 96-well plate was sequenced on its own single-read 150-cycle Illumina NextSeq 550 flow cell. In the source study's methods: Because only junctional sequences without quality scores were contained in the immunoSEQ output, filtering matching that applied to full-length reads could not be performed. Sequences were annotated with PyIR, a Python wrapper for IgBLAST v1.9, and V/J genes and CDR3 were assigned using IMGT germline references. Reads were removed for weak V/J assignments (E-value above 1e-6), missing CDR3, stop codons, out-of-frame junctions, or ambiguous translated residues. V3J clonotypes were defined as sequences sharing an identical inferred V gene, J gene, and CDR3 amino acid sequence. To compute the percentage overlap between repertoires, the number of shared unique clonotypes was divided by the size of the smaller repertoire. RTK rarefaction, the Chao1 estimator, and Recon v2.1 estimates of unobserved clonotypes were used to assess repertoire richness. OLGA was used to compute generation probabilities for all TCRbeta clonotypes that the gDNA method yielded from several donors. As stored in TCRdb, this immuneACCESS dataset retains in-frame rearrangements with V and J assigned. A fraction of the clones does not appear; measured against another copy, unresolved V genes explain less than half of the discrepancy, and the remainder lacks a known reason. The DNA gave D and trimming, while V, J and clone size come from that table. This sample is represented by millions of clones; around 90% of them were singletons. Roughly 0.15% of the sample is held by the ten biggest clonotypes.

The germline V gene (reference sequence) specifies GTSNPN as CDR1 and SVGIG as CDR2. Trimming at the junction amounts to 2 bases on V and 4 bases on J, and the germline ends lie 27 bases apart. Measured from the cysteine to the phenylalanine, the CDR3 is 20 residues long. The only DNA kept is the CDR3, 60 bases in frame from the first base. This clone was detected only once. Its antigen is still unknown. No per-base quality is available; no much larger clone lies one base away. The receptor was isolated from a man younger than 35 in good health. Sequenced material: naive CD4+ T cells sorted from blood. The cell subset or site label on this specimen signifies: CD45RA+ positively selected. Here the chain combines TRBV30 and TRBJ2-6; the D gene is perhaps TRBD1, on 6 matching bases. The DNA reads as follows: TGTGCCTGGAGTTTCTCCTCTCCGGGACAAGCGCGGGTCGGGGCCAACGTCCTGACTTTC. Translated, this gives CAWSFSSPGQARVGANVLTF.